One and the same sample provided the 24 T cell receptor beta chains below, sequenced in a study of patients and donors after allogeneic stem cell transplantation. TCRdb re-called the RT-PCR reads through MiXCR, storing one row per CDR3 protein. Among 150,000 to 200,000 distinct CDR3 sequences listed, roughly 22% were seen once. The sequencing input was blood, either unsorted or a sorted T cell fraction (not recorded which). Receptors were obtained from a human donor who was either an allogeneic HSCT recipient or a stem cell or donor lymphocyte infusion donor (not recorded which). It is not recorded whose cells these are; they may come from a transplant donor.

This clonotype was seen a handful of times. For the CDR3, the DNA is TGTGCCATATCCGGGACCAACAAAGAGACCCAGTACTTC. It specifies CAISGTNKETQYF. This rearrangement joins TRBV10-3 to TRBJ2-5; tentatively, D is TRBD1 or TRBD2 (5 bases each). This CDR3 comprises 13 residues. Per germline, CDR1 ENHRY and CDR2 SYGVKD. V was trimmed by 9 bases and J by 3 bases, leaving 14 bases between them.

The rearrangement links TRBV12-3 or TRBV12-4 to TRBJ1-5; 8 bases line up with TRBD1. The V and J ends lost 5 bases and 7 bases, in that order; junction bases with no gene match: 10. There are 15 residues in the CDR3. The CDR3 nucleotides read TGTGCCAGCAGTGGGGATCAGGGGGCGGAACAGCCCCAGCATTTT. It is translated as CASSGDQGAEQPQHF.

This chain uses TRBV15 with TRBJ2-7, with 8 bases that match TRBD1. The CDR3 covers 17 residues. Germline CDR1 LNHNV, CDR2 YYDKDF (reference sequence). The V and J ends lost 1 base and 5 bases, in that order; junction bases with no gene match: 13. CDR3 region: CATSRAIRLTGAHEQYF. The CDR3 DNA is TGTGCCACCAGCAGAGCCATCAGGTTGACAGGGGCCCACGAGCAGTACTTC.

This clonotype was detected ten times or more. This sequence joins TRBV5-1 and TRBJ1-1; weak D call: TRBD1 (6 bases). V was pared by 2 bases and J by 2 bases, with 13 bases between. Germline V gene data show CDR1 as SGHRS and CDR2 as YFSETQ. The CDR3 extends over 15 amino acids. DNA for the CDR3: TGCGCCAGCAGCTTACAGGGAAGAGGTAACACTGAAGCTTTCTTT. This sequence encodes CASSLQGRGNTEAFF.

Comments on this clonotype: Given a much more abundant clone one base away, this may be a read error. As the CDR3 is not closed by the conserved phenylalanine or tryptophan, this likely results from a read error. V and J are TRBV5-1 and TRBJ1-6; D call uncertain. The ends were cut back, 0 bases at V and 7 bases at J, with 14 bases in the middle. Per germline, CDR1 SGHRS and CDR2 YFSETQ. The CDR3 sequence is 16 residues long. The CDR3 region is CASSLEAALGNSPLHL. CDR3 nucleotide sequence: TGCGCCAGCAGCTTGGAGGCGGCACTCGGCAATTCACCCCTCCACTTG.

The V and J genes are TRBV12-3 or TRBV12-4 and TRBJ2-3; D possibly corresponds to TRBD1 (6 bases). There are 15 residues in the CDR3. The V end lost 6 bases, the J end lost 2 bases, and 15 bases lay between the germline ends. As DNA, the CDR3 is TGTGCCAGCAGCACCGGGACAACGATCACAGATACGCAGTATTTT. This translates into CASSTGTTITDTQYF.

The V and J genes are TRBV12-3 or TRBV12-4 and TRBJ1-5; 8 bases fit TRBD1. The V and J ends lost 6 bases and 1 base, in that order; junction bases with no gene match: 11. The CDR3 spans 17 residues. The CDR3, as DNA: TGTGCCAGCAGCTACAGGGGGACACCTCAGAGCAATCAGCCCCAGCATTTT. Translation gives CASSYRGTPQSNQPQHF.

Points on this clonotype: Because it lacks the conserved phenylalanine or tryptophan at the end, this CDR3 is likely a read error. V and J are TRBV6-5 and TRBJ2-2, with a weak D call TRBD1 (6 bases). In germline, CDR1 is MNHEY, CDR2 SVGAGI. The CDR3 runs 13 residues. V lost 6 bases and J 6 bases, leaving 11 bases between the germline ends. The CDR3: CASRQGTAGELFC. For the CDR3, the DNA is TGTGCCAGCAGACAGGGTACTGCCGGGGAGCTGTTTTGT.

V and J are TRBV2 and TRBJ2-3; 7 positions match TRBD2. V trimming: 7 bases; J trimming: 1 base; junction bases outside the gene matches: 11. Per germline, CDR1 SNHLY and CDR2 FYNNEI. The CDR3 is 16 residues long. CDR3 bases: TGTGCCAGCACCCAATGGGCGGGAGTGGGCACAGATACGCAGTATTTT. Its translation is CASTQWAGVGTDTQYF.

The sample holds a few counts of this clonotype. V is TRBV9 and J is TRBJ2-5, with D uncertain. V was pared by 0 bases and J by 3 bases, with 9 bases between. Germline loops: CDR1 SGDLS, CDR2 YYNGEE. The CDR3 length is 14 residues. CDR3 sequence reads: CASSVGLLEETQYF. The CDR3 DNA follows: TGTGCCAGCAGCGTAGGACTTCTAGAAGAGACCCAGTACTTC.

CDR3 nucleotides: TGTGCCACCAGCAAGGACAGAAACTATGGCTACACCTTC. It yields the protein CATSKDRNYGYTF. The gene calls are TRBV15 and TRBJ1-2; D is possibly TRBD1 (6 bases). Looked up from germline, CDR1 is LNHNV and CDR2 is YYDKDF (reference sequence). The CDR3 runs 13 residues. Trimming took off 4 bases at V and 2 bases at J, with 8 bases between the two ends.

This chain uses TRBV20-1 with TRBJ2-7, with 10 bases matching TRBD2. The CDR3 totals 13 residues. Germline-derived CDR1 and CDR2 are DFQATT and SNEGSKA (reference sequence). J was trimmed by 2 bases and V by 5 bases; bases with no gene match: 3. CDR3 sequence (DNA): TGCAGTGCTGGGGGGACTAGCGCCTACGAGCAGTACTTC. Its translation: CSAGGTSAYEQYF.

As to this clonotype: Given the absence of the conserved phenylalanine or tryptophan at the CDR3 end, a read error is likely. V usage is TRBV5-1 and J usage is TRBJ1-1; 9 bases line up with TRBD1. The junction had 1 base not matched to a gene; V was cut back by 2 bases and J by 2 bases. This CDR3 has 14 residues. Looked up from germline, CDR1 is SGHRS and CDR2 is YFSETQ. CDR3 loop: CASSFTGGNTEAFL. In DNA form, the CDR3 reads TGCGCCAGCAGCTTCACAGGGGGCAACACTGAAGCTTTCTTG.

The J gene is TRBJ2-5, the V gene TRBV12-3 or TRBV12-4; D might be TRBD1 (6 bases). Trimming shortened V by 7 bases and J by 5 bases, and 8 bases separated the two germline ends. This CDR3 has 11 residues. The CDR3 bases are TGTGCCAGCAAGAGGGGGGAGACCCAGTACTTC. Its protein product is CASKRGETQYF.

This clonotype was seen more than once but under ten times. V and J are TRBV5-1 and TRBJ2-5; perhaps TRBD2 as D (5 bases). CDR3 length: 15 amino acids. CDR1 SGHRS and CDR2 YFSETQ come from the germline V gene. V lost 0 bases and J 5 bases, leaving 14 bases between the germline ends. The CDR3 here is CASSLDRGYAETQYF. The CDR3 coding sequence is TGCGCCAGCAGCTTGGATCGGGGTTACGCGGAGACCCAGTACTTC.

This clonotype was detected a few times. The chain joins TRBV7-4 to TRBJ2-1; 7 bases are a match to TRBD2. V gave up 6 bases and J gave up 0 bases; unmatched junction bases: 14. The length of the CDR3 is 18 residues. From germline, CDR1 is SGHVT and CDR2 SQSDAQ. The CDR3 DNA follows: TGTGCCAGCAGGGCTGGGAGGGTTGGCCCTTCCTCCTACAATGAGCAGTTCTTC. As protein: CASRAGRVGPSSYNEQFF.

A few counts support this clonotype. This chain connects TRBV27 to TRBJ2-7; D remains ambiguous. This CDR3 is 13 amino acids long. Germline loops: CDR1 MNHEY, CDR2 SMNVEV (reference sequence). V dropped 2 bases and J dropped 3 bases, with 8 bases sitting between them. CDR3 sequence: CASSLGLLYEQYF. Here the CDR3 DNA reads TGTGCCAGCAGTTTAGGGCTACTCTACGAGCAGTACTTC.

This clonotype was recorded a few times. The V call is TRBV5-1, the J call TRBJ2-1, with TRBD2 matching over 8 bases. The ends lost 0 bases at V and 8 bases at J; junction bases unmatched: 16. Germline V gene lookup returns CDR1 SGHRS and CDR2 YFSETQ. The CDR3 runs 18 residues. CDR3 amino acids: CASSLARSAGVYIDEQFF. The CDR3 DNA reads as TGCGCCAGCAGCTTGGCCCGATCAGCGGGGGTTTATATCGATGAGCAGTTCTTC. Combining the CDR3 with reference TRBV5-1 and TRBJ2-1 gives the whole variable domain KAGVTQTPRYLIKTRGQQVTLSCSPISGHRSVSWYQQTPGQGLQFLFEYFSETQRNKGNFPGRFSGRQFSNSRSEMNVSTLELGDSALYLCASSLARSAGVYIDEQFFGPGTRLTVL.

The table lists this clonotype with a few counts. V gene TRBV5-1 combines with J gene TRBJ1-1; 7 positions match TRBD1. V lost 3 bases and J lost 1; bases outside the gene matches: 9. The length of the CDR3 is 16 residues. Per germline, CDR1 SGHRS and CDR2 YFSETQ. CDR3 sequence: CASSYTGAEGNTEAFF. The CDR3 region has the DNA TGCGCCAGCAGCTACACAGGGGCCGAGGGGAACACTGAAGCTTTCTTT.

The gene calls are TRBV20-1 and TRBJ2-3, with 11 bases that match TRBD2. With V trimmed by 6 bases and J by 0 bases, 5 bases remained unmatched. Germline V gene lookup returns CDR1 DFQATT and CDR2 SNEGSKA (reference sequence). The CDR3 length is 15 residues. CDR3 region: CSAPLAGASTDTQYF. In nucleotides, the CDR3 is TGCAGTGCCCCACTAGCGGGAGCCAGCACAGATACGCAGTATTTT.

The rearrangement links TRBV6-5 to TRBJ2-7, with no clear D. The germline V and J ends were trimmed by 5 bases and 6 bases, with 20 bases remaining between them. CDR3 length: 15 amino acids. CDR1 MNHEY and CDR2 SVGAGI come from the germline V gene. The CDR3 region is CASSPGGSRVIEQYF. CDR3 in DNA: TGTGCCAGCAGTCCCGGTGGCAGCCGGGTCATCGAGCAGTACTTC.

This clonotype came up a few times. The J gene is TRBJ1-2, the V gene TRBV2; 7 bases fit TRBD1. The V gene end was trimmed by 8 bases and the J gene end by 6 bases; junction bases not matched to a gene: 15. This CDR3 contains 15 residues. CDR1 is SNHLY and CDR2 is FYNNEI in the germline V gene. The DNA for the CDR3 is TGTGCCAGCTCTAACTCCCCGGGACAGCTAAATGGCTACACCTTC. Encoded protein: CASSNSPGQLNGYTF.

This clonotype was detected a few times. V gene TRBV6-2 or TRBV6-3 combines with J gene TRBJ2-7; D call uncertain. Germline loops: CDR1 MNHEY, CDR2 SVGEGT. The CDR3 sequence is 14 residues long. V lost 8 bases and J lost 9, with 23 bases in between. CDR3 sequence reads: CASGPWASPPRQYF. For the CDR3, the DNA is TGTGCCAGCGGTCCATGGGCGAGCCCCCCACGGCAGTACTTC.

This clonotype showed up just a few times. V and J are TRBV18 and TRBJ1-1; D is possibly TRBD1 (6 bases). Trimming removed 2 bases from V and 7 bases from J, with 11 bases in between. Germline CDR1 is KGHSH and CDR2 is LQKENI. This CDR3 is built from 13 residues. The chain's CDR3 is CASSPLAGDEAFF. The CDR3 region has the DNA TGTGCCAGCTCACCATTAGCAGGGGATGAAGCTTTCTTT.